Listed here are 21 T cell receptor beta chains from one sample, sequenced in a study of T-cell memory formation after mild COVID-19. TCRdb re-called the 5' RACE reads with MiXCR, one entry per CDR3 protein. Found here are 450,000 or so distinct CDR3 sequences, around a quarter of them singletons; the top ten hold 12%. Sample: PBMCs or a T cell subset sorted from them (not recorded which). These receptors were obtained from an adult woman who had mild COVID-19 (a few samples of this study predate the infection). Cell type and time point are not known.

This clonotype has just a few counts. The chain is built from TRBV18 and TRBJ2-2; 12 bases align to TRBD2. The CDR3 loop spans 17 amino acids. V was clipped by 4 bases and J by 7 bases; unmatched bases: 10. Looked up from germline, CDR1 is KGHSH and CDR2 is LQKENI. DNA of the CDR3: TGTGCCAGCTCACGCGGACTAGCGGGGATCTCGGACGGGGAGCTGTTTTTT. Protein sequence: CASSRGLAGISDGELFF.

This clonotype was seen a single time. The chain links TRBV27 to TRBJ2-2, with D perhaps being TRBD1 or TRBD2 (5 bases each). The germline gives CDR1 MNHEY, CDR2 SMNVEV (reference sequence). CDR3 length: 15 amino acids. V gave up 3 bases and J gave up 4 bases, with 12 bases separating them. DNA of the CDR3: TGTGCCAGCAGTTTGGAGCTTGGGACCACCGGGGAGCTGTTTTTT. Translating it yields CASSLELGTTGELFF.

This chain uses TRBV5-1 with TRBJ2-7; the D gene could be TRBD1 or TRBD2 (5 bases each). CDR3 length: 14 residues. Trimming removed 4 bases from V and 7 bases from J, with 18 bases in between. Germline-derived CDR1 and CDR2 are SGHRS and YFSETQ. CDR3 loop: CASSRVERGGEQYF. The CDR3 coding sequence is TGCGCCAGCAGCCGTGTAGAGCGTGGGGGAGAGCAGTACTTC.

This chain joins TRBV6-5 and TRBJ1-1, with TRBD1 identical over 7 bases. The V gene end was trimmed by 2 bases and the J gene end by 1 base; junction bases not matched to a gene: 4. The CDR3 runs 15 residues. Germline V gives CDR1 MNHEY, CDR2 SVGAGI. This CDR3 is CASSYGSGGNTEAFF. For the CDR3, the DNA is TGTGCCAGCAGTTACGGTTCAGGGGGGAACACTGAAGCTTTCTTT.

This clonotype has more than one count but fewer than ten. DNA for the CDR3: TGCAGCGCCTTAGGACTAGCGCATGATTACGAGCAGTACTTC. It translates to CSALGLAHDYEQYF. The chain combines TRBV29-1 with TRBJ2-7, with 9 bases lining up with TRBD2. This CDR3 region has 14 residues. V shed 7 bases and J 4 bases; nucleotides not matched to a gene: 11. CDR1 SQVTM and CDR2 ANQGSEA come from the germline V gene.

The rearrangement uses TRBV23-1 and TRBJ1-1; D is undetermined. TRBV23-1 carries the ORF label, with uncertain function. V lost 4 bases to trimming and J lost 7 bases, with 16 bases between them. The CDR3 totals 14 residues. The CDR3 loop is CASSPWRGPDEAFF. The CDR3, as DNA: TGCGCCAGCAGTCCCTGGAGAGGACCGGATGAAGCTTTCTTT.

J is TRBJ2-2 and V is TRBV6-5; TRBD1 or TRBD2 may be the D gene (5 bases each). Trimming took 10 bases from V and 5 from J, leaving 14 bases between them. Germline CDR1 reads MNHEY; CDR2 reads SVGAGI. The CDR3 consists of 13 residues. The CDR3: CATRGVWTGELFF. The CDR3 DNA is TGTGCCACCCGAGGGGTTTGGACCGGGGAGCTGTTTTTT.

The table lists this clonotype with a few counts. The chain joins TRBV7-9 to TRBJ1-6; D gene uncertain. The CDR3 is 15 amino acids. V lost 5 bases and J 6 bases, leaving 14 bases between the germline ends. The V gene's germline CDR1 is SEHNR and CDR2 FQNEAQ (reference sequence). The CDR3 sequence: CASSRRDGFNSPLHF. The CDR3 DNA sequence: TGTGCCAGCAGCCGACGAGACGGATTTAATTCACCCCTCCACTTT.

V gene TRBV7-9 combines with J gene TRBJ2-7; weak D call: TRBD1 (5 bases). Trimming left V 3 bases short and J 2 bases short, with 11 bases between. The germline V gene encodes CDR1 SEHNR and CDR2 FQNEAQ (reference sequence). The CDR3 is 14 residues long. The CDR3 nucleotides are TGTGCCAGCAGCTTCCTAGGGGCGACCTACGAGCAGTACTTC. Protein product: CASSFLGATYEQYF.

In this sample, this clonotype turned up a few times. The rearrangement uses TRBV12-3 or TRBV12-4 and TRBJ1-1, with 7 bases matching TRBD1. This CDR3 region has 16 residues. V lost 6 bases to trimming and J lost 2 bases; unmatched junction nucleotides: 12. The CDR3 is CASRGPTGVGNTEAFF. The CDR3 DNA is TGTGCCAGCAGGGGCCCTACAGGGGTCGGAAACACTGAAGCTTTCTTT.

The chain combines TRBV19 with TRBJ2-6; 10 bases match TRBD1. This CDR3 has 17 residues. The V segment lost 9 bases and the J segment 0 bases; nucleotides outside the gene matches: 8. Germline CDR1 reads LNHDA; CDR2 reads SQIVND (reference sequence). The CDR3 loop is CASDRGQSGSGANVLTF. The CDR3 DNA follows: TGTGCCAGCGACAGGGGGCAGTCCGGCTCTGGGGCCAACGTCCTGACTTTC.

Ten or more counts support this clonotype. The rearrangement links TRBV29-1 to TRBJ2-1, with 7 bases lining up with TRBD2. CDR1 is SQVTM, CDR2 ANQGSEA, per germline. Losses at the gene ends were 4 bases for V and 0 bases for J; bases not matched to a gene: 3. The CDR3 has 14 amino acids. The CDR3 region has the DNA TGCAGCGTTGTAGGCGGGAGCTCCTACAATGAGCAGTTCTTC. It translates to CSVVGGSSYNEQFF.

This clonotype has ten or more counts. The V and J genes are TRBV6-6 and TRBJ2-7; D is perhaps TRBD1 or TRBD2 (5 bases each). Germline V gene data show CDR1 as MNHNY and CDR2 as SVGAGI (reference sequence). The CDR3 has 14 amino acids. V lost 7 bases and J 9 bases, leaving 22 bases between the germline ends. Here the CDR3 DNA reads TGTGCCAGCAAACAAGGGGCCGGGGCATTGTGGCAGTACTTC. Amino acid sequence: CASKQGAGALWQYF.

The table lists this clonotype with a few counts. The V gene is TRBV20-1, the J gene TRBJ2-1; 10 nucleotides align to TRBD2. Per the germline V gene, CDR1 is DFQATT and CDR2 is SNEGSKA (reference sequence). The J segment lost 4 bases and the V segment lost 8 bases, leaving 5 bases of the junction unmatched. The CDR3 runs 13 residues. The CDR3 loop is CSLTSGPYNEQFF. CDR3 bases: TGCAGTTTGACTAGCGGGCCTTACAATGAGCAGTTCTTC.

About this clonotype itself: One end of the junction does not line up with germline, which may come from a read error. The chain employs TRBV12-3 or TRBV12-4 and TRBJ2-1, with TRBD2 matching 11 bases. The CDR3 loop spans 15 amino acids. This CDR3 is CASRLAGGLTNEQFF. CDR3 coding DNA: TGTGCCAGCAGATTAGCGGGGGGGCTAACGAATGAGCAGTTCTTC.

The rearrangement links TRBV6-5 to TRBJ1-2; TRBD1 might be the D (6 bases). Germline V CDR1 and CDR2: MNHEY, SVGAGI. V dropped 2 bases and J dropped 0 bases, with 13 bases sitting between them. The CDR3 is 16 amino acids. This chain's CDR3 is CASSYLGGEANYGYTF. The CDR3 DNA follows: TGTGCCAGCAGTTACCTAGGGGGTGAGGCTAACTATGGCTACACCTTC.

The chain uses TRBV6-5 and TRBJ1-5, with D perhaps TRBD1 (6 bases). From germline, CDR1 is MNHEY and CDR2 SVGAGI. This CDR3 region has 14 residues. Trimming removed 6 bases at V and 6 bases at J, with 15 bases between. Written as DNA, the CDR3 is TGTGCCAGCAGGCGCGGGGGCAGCCCTCAGCCCCAGCATTTT. It is translated as CASRRGGSPQPQHF.

Ten or more counts support this clonotype. The chain uses TRBV12-3 or TRBV12-4 and TRBJ2-5, with 7 bases identical to TRBD2. V lost 6 bases, J lost 4 bases, and 11 bases stayed unmatched. The CDR3 covers 15 residues. The DNA of the CDR3 is TGTGCCAGCAGAAAAAGCGGGAACATTGGAGAGACCCAGTACTTC. This gives the protein CASRKSGNIGETQYF.

The chain is built from TRBV10-3 and TRBJ2-3, with D unclear. This CDR3 has 13 amino acids. The V gene lost 2 bases and the J gene lost 6 bases, with 9 bases spanning the gap. CDR1 ENHRY and CDR2 SYGVKD come from the germline V gene. DNA for the CDR3: TGTGCCATCAGTGAGAGGGCCCGGGATACGCAGTATTTT. This codes for CAISERARDTQYF.

This clonotype has more than one count but fewer than ten. The CDR3 coding sequence is TGTGCCAGCAGCCCAGGGGGACAGGCCAACACTGAAGCTTTCTTT. This sequence encodes CASSPGGQANTEAFF. The rearrangement uses TRBV7-8 and TRBJ1-1; 8 positions match TRBD1. Germline V gene data show CDR1 as SGHVS and CDR2 as FQNEAQ. With V trimmed by 5 bases and J by 2 bases, 7 bases remained unmatched. This CDR3 has 15 residues.

This chain links TRBV7-9 with TRBJ2-2; TRBD2 might be the D (6 bases). This CDR3 has 12 amino acids. V lost 8 bases to trimming and J lost 7 bases, with 11 bases between them. Germline CDR1 and CDR2: SEHNR and FQNEAQ (reference sequence). CDR3 sequence: CASPAGLGELFF. In nucleotides, the CDR3 is TGTGCCAGCCCAGCGGGCCTCGGGGAGCTGTTTTTT.